This T cell receptor (beta chain) was sequenced for a study of shared clonotypes between healthy human individuals. Findings of the study overall: Sampling covered nothing but blood. Tissue TCR repertoires likely differ from those found in blood.

The table lists this clone with a count of one. Its antigen is not known. Deep was the level used in running the assay. Sequencing used immunoSEQ multiplex PCR; TCRdb keeps in-frame clones, though not all of them. Of around 500,000 clones in the sample, roughly three quarters were seen once. The material sequenced was PBMCs. The source is a woman aged 40 to 50 in good health. Some clones in this sample may be carry-over from other donors' samples.

The chain's CDR3 is CASSLHSYIYEQYF. For the CDR3, the DNA is TGTGCCAGCAGTTTACATAGTTATATCTACGAGCAGTACTTC. The rearrangement links TRBV28 to TRBJ2-7; D call uncertain. Germline V gene data show CDR1 as MDHEN and CDR2 as SYDVKM. There are 14 residues in the CDR3. The ends were cut back, 2 bases at V and 3 bases at J, with 11 bases in the middle.